This TCR beta chain appears in the sequencing data of a study of blood T cell repertoires in COVID-19. Study in general: Sites in the United States, Italy and Spain provided acute and convalescent COVID-19 samples. Sources were T cells, B-cell-depleted T cells, or PBMCs; the material itself was cDNA or gDNA.

Per the authors' pipeline: Amplification from reference gene primers served as the basis for estimated nucleated cell counts. TCRdb keeps only in-frame clones here, not all; method: immunoSEQ multiplex PCR. The D gene and trimming were derived from the DNA, and the V and J assignments and clone size from that table. This sample carries just over 200,000 clones, more than 75% of them seen once, and the ten largest clones take roughly 5.7%. The clonotype comes from a man older than 75 with acute or convalescent COVID-19. Sequencing input: peripheral blood.

Here the CDR3 reads CASSKGIGGFSYEQYF. CDR3 DNA: TGTGCCAGCAGCAAGGGGATCGGGGGTTTCTCCTACGAGCAGTACTTC. This chain connects TRBV21-1 to TRBJ2-7; TRBD2 is the table's D call, not checked against the DNA. TRBV21-1 is a listed pseudogene. The CDR3 spans 16 residues.